This T cell receptor (beta chain) was captured in a study of identical twins. One entry per CDR3 protein results from TCRdb running MiXCR on the 5' RACE reads. The table has 250,000 to 300,000 distinct CDR3 sequences, around 8% seen once. With 4 bases clipped from V and 7 bases from J, the junction kept 10 bases outside the gene matches. The CDR3 consists of 16 residues. Germline values: CDR1 SGDLS, CDR2 YYNGEE. This sample was also put to use in a study of yellow fever vaccine responses in identical twins.

This sequence originates from a woman aged 18-29 years in good health. Material for sequencing was CD8+ T cells sorted from blood. J is TRBJ2-1 and V is TRBV9, with 11 bases lining up with TRBD1. CDR3 coding DNA: TGTGCCAGCAGCCCCTATCCGGGACAGGGGGGGAATGAGCAGTTCTTC. It encodes CASSPYPGQGGNEQFF.